The rows below give T cell receptor beta chains drawn from one sample of a study of OX40 agonist ivuxolimab in advanced cancers. The repertoire was sequenced with immunoSEQ multiplex PCR; TCRdb's copy has only in-frame clones and lacks some. The table has tens of thousands of clones, roughly 88% seen once. Here the sequenced sample was CD4+ or CD8+ T cells sorted from blood, taken in a trial of the OX40 agonist ivuxolimab. These receptor sequences come from an adult with an advanced solid tumor such as melanoma, head and neck, liver or kidney cancer. Each CDR3 is given with its conserved first and last residue. Size is omitted from some rows. Given values are once, few, many or a class for expanded clones.

v_call	clone_size	cdr3_aa
TRBV5-1	-	CASSWVGQAEQYF
TRBV16	-	CASSDRSSYEQYF
TRBV28	-	CASSLLGGVNTIYF
TRBV6-1	-	CASITSPQETQYF
TRBV11-3	-	CASSLDGRAGNEQFF
TRBV29-1	-	CSVAPGGNTIYF
TRBV2	-	CASRDDRSNTGELFF
TRBV2	few	CASRYIGTSSEAFF
TRBV19	-	CASKDRASNYGYTF
TRBV6-1	-	CASDSGSLGTTGQYF
TRBV28	once	CASSLEPLAGVEQFF
TRBV5-1	-	CASSQVPGYEQYF
TRBV4-1	-	CASSRGSFSRGAYNEQFF
TRBV5-8	-	CASSLDGPPSSYEQYF
TRBV6-5	-	CASSVTSGSSYEQYF
TRBV12-5	-	CASGFSGRDTQYF
TRBV9	-	CASSGDGQPQETQYF
TRBV7-2	-	CASTGGKRGTNTGELFF
TRBV5-6	few	CASSFEQADYNEQFF
TRBV25-1	-	CASSVPGQGARNEQFF
TRBV27	-	CASSSGTSGRSPYEQYF
TRBV6-1	-	CASSENRGLHEQYF
TRBV5-1	once	CASSPIRTSGRAREQYF
TRBV6-6	-	CASRGGAVNQPQHF
TRBV29-1	-	CSVGQGSNYEQYF
TRBV5-1	-	CASSPGGSNQPQHF
TRBV29-1	-	CSGGRAGGAYNEQFF
TRBV7-6	few	CASSSHDTYTF
TRBV4-1	-	CASSQGAGRNTEAFF
TRBV7-2	-	CASSRQGAANEKLFF
TRBV4-3	-	CASSQDLGLARYNEQFF
TRBV5-1	-	CASSFSGEEQYF
TRBV2	once	CASSVAGATDTQYF
TRBV18	once	CASSPPKFAGADEAFF
TRBV27	-	CASSLERGRGGYTF
TRBV18	-	CASSLRAGEGYEQYF
TRBV7-8	-	CAGSNTDTQYF
TRBV25-1	few	CASTVTSQGYEQYF
TRBV11-2	-	CASSTLGAFYNEQFF
TRBV19	few	CASSLGSGNTIYF
TRBV7-3	-	CASSSGQLPNNEQFF
TRBV20-1	once	CSATGRGELFF
TRBV19	-	CASSISGGTDTQYF
TRBV23-1	-	CASRTGSGGEKLFF
TRBV29-1	-	CSAHRQGGTGELFF
TRBV4-2	-	CASTPIYGGLGTEAFF
TRBV18	-	CASSAVRDTEAFF
TRBV19	-	CASTRDRVNPEAFF
TRBV5-1	-	CASSAGQGAPLTGELFF
TRBV6-6	once	CASTSTGQGNEKLFF
TRBV28	-	CASHRAAGLGSQYF